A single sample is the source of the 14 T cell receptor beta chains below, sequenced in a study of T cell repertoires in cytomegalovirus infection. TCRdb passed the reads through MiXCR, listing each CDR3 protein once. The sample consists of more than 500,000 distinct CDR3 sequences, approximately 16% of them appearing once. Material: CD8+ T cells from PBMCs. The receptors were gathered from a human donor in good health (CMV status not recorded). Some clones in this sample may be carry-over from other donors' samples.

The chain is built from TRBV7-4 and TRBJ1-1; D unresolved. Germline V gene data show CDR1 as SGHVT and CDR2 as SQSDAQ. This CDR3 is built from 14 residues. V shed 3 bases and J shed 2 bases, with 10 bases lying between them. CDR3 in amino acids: CASSFQNPNTEAFF. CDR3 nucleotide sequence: TGTGCCAGCAGCTTCCAGAATCCCAACACTGAAGCTTTCTTT.

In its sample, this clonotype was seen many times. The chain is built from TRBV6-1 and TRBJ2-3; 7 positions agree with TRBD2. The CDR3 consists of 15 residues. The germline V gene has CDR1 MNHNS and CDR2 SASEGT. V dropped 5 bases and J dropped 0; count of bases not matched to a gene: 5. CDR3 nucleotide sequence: TGTGCCAGCAGTACGAGCGGGGCGAGCACAGATACGCAGTATTTT. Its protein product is CASSTSGASTDTQYF.

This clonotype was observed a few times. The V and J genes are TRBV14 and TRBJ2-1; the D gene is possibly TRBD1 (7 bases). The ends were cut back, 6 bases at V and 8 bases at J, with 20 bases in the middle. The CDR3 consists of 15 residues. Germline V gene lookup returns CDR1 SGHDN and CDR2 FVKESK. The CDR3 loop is CASSQTRGPLHEQFF. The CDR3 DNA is TGTGCCAGCAGTCAGACTAGGGGGCCCCTACATGAGCAGTTCTTC.

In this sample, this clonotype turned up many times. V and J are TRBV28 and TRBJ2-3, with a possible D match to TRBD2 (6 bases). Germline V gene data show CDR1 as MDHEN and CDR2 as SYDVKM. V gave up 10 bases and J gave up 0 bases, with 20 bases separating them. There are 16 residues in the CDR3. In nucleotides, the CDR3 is TGTGCCACCAAGAATCCGGGACTTCCTAGCACAGATACGCAGTATTTT. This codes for CATKNPGLPSTDTQYF.

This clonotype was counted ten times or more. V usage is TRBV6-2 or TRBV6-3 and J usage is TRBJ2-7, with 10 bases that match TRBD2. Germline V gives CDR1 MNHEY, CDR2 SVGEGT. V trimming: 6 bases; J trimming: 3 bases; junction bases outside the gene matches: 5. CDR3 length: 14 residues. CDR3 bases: TGTGCCAGCAGCCGCGGGACTAGCGACTACGAGCAGTACTTC. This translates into CASSRGTSDYEQYF.

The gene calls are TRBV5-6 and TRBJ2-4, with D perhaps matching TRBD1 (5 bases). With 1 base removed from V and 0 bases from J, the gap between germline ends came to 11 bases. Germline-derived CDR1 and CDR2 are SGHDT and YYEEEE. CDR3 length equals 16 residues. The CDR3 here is CASSLPRGAAKNIQYF. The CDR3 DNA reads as TGTGCCAGCAGCTTGCCTCGTGGGGCAGCCAAAAACATTCAGTACTTC.

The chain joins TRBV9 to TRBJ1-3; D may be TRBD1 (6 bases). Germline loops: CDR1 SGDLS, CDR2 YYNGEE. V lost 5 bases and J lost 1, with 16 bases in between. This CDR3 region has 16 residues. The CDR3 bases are TGTGCCAGCAGAGACAGGTTCCATCTATCTGGAAACACCATATATTTT. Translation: CASRDRFHLSGNTIYF.

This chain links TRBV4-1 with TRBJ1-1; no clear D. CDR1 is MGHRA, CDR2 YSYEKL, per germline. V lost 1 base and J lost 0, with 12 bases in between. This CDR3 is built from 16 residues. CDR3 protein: CASSQGVSGVNTEAFF. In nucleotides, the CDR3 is TGCGCCAGCAGCCAAGGCGTATCCGGGGTGAACACTGAAGCTTTCTTT.

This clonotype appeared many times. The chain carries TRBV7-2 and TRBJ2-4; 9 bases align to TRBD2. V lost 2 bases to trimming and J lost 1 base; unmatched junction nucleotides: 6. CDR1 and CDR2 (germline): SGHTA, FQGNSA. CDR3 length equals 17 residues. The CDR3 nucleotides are TGTGCCAGCAGCTTATTAGCGGGAGAGGGGGCCAAAAACATTCAGTACTTC. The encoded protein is CASSLLAGEGAKNIQYF. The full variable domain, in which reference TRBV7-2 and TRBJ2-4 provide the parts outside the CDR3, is GAGVSQSPSNKVTEKGKDVELRCDPISGHTALYWYRQSLGQGLEFLIYFQGNSAPDKSGLPSDRFSAERTGGSVSTLTIQRTQQEDSAVYLCASSLLAGEGAKNIQYFGAGTRLSVL.

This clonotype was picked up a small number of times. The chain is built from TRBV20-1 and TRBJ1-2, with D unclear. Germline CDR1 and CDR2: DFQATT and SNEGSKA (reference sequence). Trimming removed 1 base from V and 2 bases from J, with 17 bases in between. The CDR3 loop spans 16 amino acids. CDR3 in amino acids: CSARVTSRATNYGYTF. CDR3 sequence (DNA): TGCAGTGCTAGAGTCACCAGCCGAGCCACCAACTATGGCTACACCTTC.

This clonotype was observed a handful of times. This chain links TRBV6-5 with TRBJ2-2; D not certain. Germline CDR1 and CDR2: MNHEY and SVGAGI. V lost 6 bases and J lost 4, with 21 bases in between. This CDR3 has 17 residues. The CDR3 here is CASRAFEGTKATGELFF. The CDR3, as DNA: TGTGCCAGCAGAGCTTTTGAAGGCACCAAAGCCACCGGGGAGCTGTTTTTT.

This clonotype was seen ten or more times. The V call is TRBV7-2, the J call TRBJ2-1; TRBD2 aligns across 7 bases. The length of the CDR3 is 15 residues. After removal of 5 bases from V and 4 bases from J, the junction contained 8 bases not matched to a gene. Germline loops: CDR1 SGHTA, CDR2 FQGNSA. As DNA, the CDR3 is TGTGCCAGCAGCCCCCCCCCGGGAGGTTACAATGAGCAGTTCTTC. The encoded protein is CASSPPPGGYNEQFF.

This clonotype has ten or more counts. The DNA of the CDR3 is TGTGCCAGCAGCTTAAGGACTAGCGGGGGGGCCACCACCGGGGAGCTGTTTTTT. The encoded protein is CASSLRTSGGATTGELFF. The chain recombines TRBV7-3 with TRBJ2-2, with TRBD2 identical over 15 bases. The V and J ends lost 1 base and 4 bases, in that order; junction bases with no gene match: 4. The germline CDR1 and CDR2 sequences are SGHTA and FQGTGA. The CDR3 consists of 18 residues.

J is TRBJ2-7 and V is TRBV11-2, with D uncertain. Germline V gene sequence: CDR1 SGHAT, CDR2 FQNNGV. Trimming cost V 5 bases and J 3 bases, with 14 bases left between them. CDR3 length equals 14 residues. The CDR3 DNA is TGTGCCAGCAGCCCAGAGCAGTCTGTCTACGAGCAGTACTTC. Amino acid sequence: CASSPEQSVYEQYF.